This TCR beta chain comes out of a study of T cells in Graves' hyperthyroidism and ophthalmopathy. Points from the study as a whole: Ophthalmopathy onset followed model prediction by a median approximately seven months. Most clonotypes expanded in thyroid above 0.001 were likewise present in blood.

Patients with uncontrolled infections, other autoimmune diseases, pregnancy or lactation were excluded. Orbital computed tomography and thyroid ultrasound, together with serum TRAb and thyroxine and clinical symptoms, were used for diagnoses. The CDR3 regions of TCR beta were amplified from RNA transcripts. Primed by the HTBI set, a first-round RT-PCR was run on the TCR CDR3. From the multiplex PCR reads, TCRdb called clonotypes with MiXCR, one entry per CDR3 protein. The sample carries around 300,000 distinct CDR3 sequences, about 15% recorded once. This clonotype has more than one count but fewer than ten. Its antigen is currently unknown. The sample consisted of blood. This TCR was sampled from a woman aged 30 to 39 with Graves' hyperthyroidism.

The CDR3 sequence is CSARELGHEQFF. DNA of the CDR3: TGCAGTGCTAGAGAGCTAGGACATGAGCAGTTCTTC. This rearrangement joins TRBV20-1 to TRBJ2-1; D not resolved. With 0 bases removed from V and 8 bases from J, the gap between germline ends came to 8 bases. CDR3 length equals 12 residues. Germline CDR1 and CDR2: DFQATT and SNEGSKA (reference sequence).